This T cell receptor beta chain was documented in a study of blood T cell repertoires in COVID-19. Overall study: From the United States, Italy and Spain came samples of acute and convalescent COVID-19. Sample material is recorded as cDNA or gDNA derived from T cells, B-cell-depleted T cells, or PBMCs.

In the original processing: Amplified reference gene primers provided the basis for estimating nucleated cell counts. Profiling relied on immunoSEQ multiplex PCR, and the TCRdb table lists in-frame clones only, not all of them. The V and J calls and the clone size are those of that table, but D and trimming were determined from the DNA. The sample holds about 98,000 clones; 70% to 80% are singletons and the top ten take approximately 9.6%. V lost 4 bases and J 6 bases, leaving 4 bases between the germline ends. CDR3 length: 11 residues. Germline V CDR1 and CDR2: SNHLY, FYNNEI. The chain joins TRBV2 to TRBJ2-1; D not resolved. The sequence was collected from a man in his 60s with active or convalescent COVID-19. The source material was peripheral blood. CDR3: CASSALNEQFF. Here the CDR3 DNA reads TGTGCCAGCAGTGCCCTCAATGAGCAGTTCTTC.